Listed below are T cell receptor beta chains from one sample, sequenced in a study of cytomegalovirus exposure and HLA in healthy donors. The method was immunoSEQ multiplex PCR; TCRdb's version includes in-frame clones alone and lacks a portion of them. The sample carries 100,000 to 150,000 clones, about 87% recorded once. Sample: PBMCs. The origin of the receptors is a man aged 18 to 30 in good health and CMV-seronegative. CDR3s include the opening cysteine and the closing phenylalanine or tryptophan.

cdr3_aa j_call v_call cdr3_length
CAWSPGDTEAFF TRBJ1-1 TRBV30 12
CASSRRQGANSPLHF TRBJ1-6 TRBV5-1 15
CASSRSRQGSWVDTQYF TRBJ2-3 TRBV14 17
CASSAGTGSPRRRSGYTF TRBJ1-2 TRBV7-9 18
CASSSGTGDIPTYEQYF TRBJ2-7 TRBV28 17
CASYAGQYTEAFF TRBJ1-1 TRBV6-5 13
CARKKRGTEAFF TRBJ1-1 TRBV6-6 12
CASSPGDGAPEKLFF TRBJ1-4 TRBV4-1 15
CASSPLDSGGEKLFF TRBJ1-4 TRBV18 15
CASSSRTEQNTEAFF TRBJ1-1 TRBV27 15
CSGGWANYGYTF TRBJ1-2 TRBV29-1 12
CASRFVETQYF TRBJ2-5 TRBV28 11
CASRPNGGGTEAFF TRBJ1-1 TRBV10-1 14
CASSLGLAWVEQFF TRBJ2-1 TRBV7-9 14
CASSIGGSGNTIYF TRBJ1-3 TRBV19 14
CASRTVAGGRTDTQYF TRBJ2-3 TRBV2 16
CASSSPGQYSPLHF TRBJ1-6 TRBV6-5 14
CASSYKPWRFYEQYF TRBJ2-7 TRBV6-5 15
CASSEVAASGANVLTF TRBJ2-6 TRBV6-4 16
CASSQVFGTGISYEQYF TRBJ2-7 TRBV4-1 17
CASRSGASGANVLTF TRBJ2-6 TRBV6-5 15
CASSPRQGSYNEQFF TRBJ2-1 TRBV28 15
CASSSLGGMLSYEQYF TRBJ2-7 TRBV11-2 16
CASSHLGLAGEKFSYNEQFF TRBJ2-1 TRBV4-1 20
CASSEVRHRVQETQYF TRBJ2-5 TRBV6-1 16
CAISESTGPNEKLFF TRBJ1-4 TRBV10-3 15
CASSVGQGGDEQYF TRBJ2-7 TRBV6-1 14
CASRADYNSPLHF TRBJ1-6 TRBV6-4 13
CASSLEWNTEAFF TRBJ1-1 TRBV27 13
CASTQGLINQPQHF TRBJ1-5 TRBV2 14
CASSSSSGRPQFF TRBJ2-1 TRBV11-2 13
CATVDSLNTEAFF TRBJ1-1 TRBV6-5 13
CASSHARGVTGNTIYF TRBJ1-3 TRBV27 16
CASSPIQGSFINEQYF TRBJ2-7 TRBV18 16
CAWTQGTGELFF TRBJ2-2 TRBV30 12
CASSPGALGNQPQHF TRBJ1-5 TRBV7-9 15
CATSSEIWTGPTYGYTF TRBJ1-2 TRBV15 17
CASIARSWVGEAFF TRBJ1-1 TRBV2 14
CASSWSGAGNQPQHF TRBJ1-5 TRBV28 15
CASSLALAEYNEQFF TRBJ2-1 TRBV7-2 15
CASSSPGVKRYEQYF TRBJ2-7 TRBV27 15
CASRTTVWTSGTDTQYF TRBJ2-3 TRBV28 17
CASSLALAGDNEQFF TRBJ2-1 TRBV7-9 15
CSVERTGESGELFF TRBJ2-2 TRBV29-1 14
CASSARGLDNSPLHF TRBJ1-6 TRBV9 15